Listed below are T cell receptor beta chains from one sample, sequenced in a study of blood T cells in healthy people across ages. TCRdb reanalysed the 5' RACE reads using MiXCR and keeps one entry per CDR3 protein. The sample holds 600,000 to 850,000 distinct CDR3 sequences, more than 40% seen once. Sequencing input: blood. These receptors all stem from a woman between 55 and 75 years old in good health. CDR3s include the opening cysteine and the closing phenylalanine or tryptophan. The order of the fields is J gene, D gene, clone size, V gene, CDR3 protein, CDR3 DNA. D genes are given only for firm matches. Rows may omit the clone size; those that give it use once, few, many or a size class.

J: TRBJ2-3; D: TRBD1; size: -; V: TRBV4-3; CDR3: CASSPQGADWADTQYF; DNA: TGCGCCAGCAGCCCACAGGGGGCGGATTGGGCAGATACGCAGTATTTT
J: TRBJ2-5; D: TRBD1; size: -; V: TRBV2; CDR3: CASSYGQAGGETQYF; DNA: TGTGCCAGCAGTTACGGACAGGCGGGCGGGGAGACCCAGTACTTC
J: TRBJ1-1; D: TRBD1; size: few; V: TRBV18; CDR3: CASSQEGAGTEAFF; DNA: TGTGCCAGCTCCCAGGAGGGGGCAGGAACTGAAGCTTTCTTT
J: TRBJ2-3; D: -; size: many; V: TRBV29-1; CDR3: CSVVGRHGTDTQYF; DNA: TGCAGCGTTGTCGGCAGACACGGCACAGATACGCAGTATTTT
J: TRBJ2-1; D: TRBD2; size: -; V: TRBV7-2; CDR3: CASSIQGRGAYNEQFF; DNA: TGTGCCAGCAGCATTCAGGGACGGGGGGCCTACAATGAGCAGTTCTTC
J: TRBJ2-1; D: -; size: many; V: TRBV5-1; CDR3: CASSLGVVTEQFF; DNA: TGCGCCAGCAGCTTGGGGGTGGTCACTGAGCAGTTCTTC
J: TRBJ1-2; D: -; size: -; V: TRBV3-1; CDR3: CASSPAEGGLWSYTF; DNA: TGTGCCAGCAGCCCTGCAGAGGGGGGACTATGGAGCTACACCTTC
J: TRBJ2-2; D: -; size: few; V: TRBV10-3; CDR3: CAISENKGSGTGELFF; DNA: TGTGCCATCAGTGAAAATAAGGGGTCGGGCACCGGGGAGCTGTTTTTT
J: TRBJ2-7; D: TRBD1; size: -; V: TRBV4-2; CDR3: CASSPSEGANYEQYF; DNA: TGTGCCAGCAGCCCATCAGAGGGGGCTAATTACGAGCAGTACTTC
J: TRBJ2-7; D: TRBD2; size: few; V: TRBV15; CDR3: CATSRGGTSGSYEQYF; DNA: TGTGCCACCAGCAGGGGTGGGACTAGCGGGAGTTACGAGCAGTACTTC
J: TRBJ1-1; D: -; size: few; V: TRBV25-1; CDR3: CASRQGGGGTEAFF; DNA: TGTGCCAGCAGACAAGGGGGGGGTGGCACTGAAGCTTTCTTT
J: TRBJ1-1; D: -; size: -; V: TRBV29-1; CDR3: CSVGSALNTEAFF; DNA: TGCAGCGTTGGTTCTGCACTGAACACTGAAGCTTTCTTT
J: TRBJ2-2; D: TRBD1; size: -; V: TRBV5-1; CDR3: CASSLGDRPDTGELFF; DNA: TGCGCCAGCAGCTTGGGGGACAGACCGGACACCGGGGAGCTGTTTTTT
J: TRBJ2-7; D: TRBD2; size: -; V: TRBV3-1; CDR3: CASSQKRGPREQYF; DNA: TGTGCCAGCAGCCAGAAGCGGGGGCCGCGGGAGCAGTACTTC
J: TRBJ2-7; D: -; size: few; V: TRBV12-3/TRBV12-4; CDR3: CASSLGSGLLREQYF; DNA: TGTGCCAGCAGTTTAGGGTCCGGTCTCCTCCGCGAGCAGTACTTC
J: TRBJ1-2; D: -; size: -; V: TRBV29-1; CDR3: CSAEDADYGYTF; DNA: TGCAGCGCTGAAGATGCGGACTATGGCTACACCTTC
J: TRBJ1-2; D: -; size: -; V: TRBV28; CDR3: CASSSPARGGYTF; DNA: TGTGCCAGCAGTTCCCCGGCGCGGGGTGGCTACACCTTC
J: TRBJ1-4; D: -; size: -; V: TRBV7-9; CDR3: CASSHDAVVGKLFF; DNA: TGTGCCAGCAGTCACGACGCCGTTGTCGGAAAACTGTTTTTT
J: TRBJ2-2; D: -; size: -; V: TRBV7-2; CDR3: CASSLAALANTGELFF; DNA: TGTGCCAGCAGCTTAGCGGCACTAGCGAACACCGGGGAGCTGTTTTTT
J: TRBJ2-5; D: TRBD2; size: -; V: TRBV6-2/TRBV6-3; CDR3: CASRIAGVASLETQYF; DNA: TGTGCCAGCAGAATAGCGGGGGTGGCGTCATTGGAGACCCAGTACTTC
J: TRBJ1-6; D: TRBD1; size: few; V: TRBV12-3/TRBV12-4; CDR3: CASMGQGGNSPLHF; DNA: TGTGCCAGCATGGGACAGGGGGGAAATTCACCCCTCCACTTT
J: TRBJ2-2; D: -; size: few; V: TRBV7-2; CDR3: CASSAKLVAGELFF; DNA: TGTGCCAGCAGCGCCAAACTAGTCGCCGGGGAGCTGTTTTTT
J: TRBJ2-7; D: TRBD2; size: -; V: TRBV20-1; CDR3: CSARGFSGKSYEQYF; DNA: TGCAGTGCTAGAGGGTTTAGCGGGAAGTCCTACGAGCAGTACTTC
J: TRBJ1-4; D: -; size: -; V: TRBV7-9; CDR3: CASSSDGATNEKLFF; DNA: TGTGCCAGCAGCTCAGACGGAGCAACTAATGAAAAACTGTTTTTT
J: TRBJ2-3; D: -; size: few; V: TRBV12-3/TRBV12-4; CDR3: CASSLGLFTDTQYF; DNA: TGTGCCAGCAGTTTGGGATTGTTCACAGATACGCAGTATTTT
J: TRBJ2-1; D: -; size: -; V: TRBV10-3; CDR3: CAISESVTGKGERYNEQFF; DNA: TGTGCCATCAGTGAGTCCGTAACGGGGAAAGGGGAGAGGTACAATGAGCAGTTCTTC
J: TRBJ1-5; D: -; size: few; V: TRBV6-2/TRBV6-3; CDR3: CASRPGEAGNQPQHF; DNA: TGTGCCAGCAGGCCTGGGGAGGCAGGCAATCAGCCCCAGCATTTT
J: TRBJ2-1; D: TRBD2; size: -; V: TRBV6-2/TRBV6-3; CDR3: CASSCWLAGENEQFF; DNA: TGTGCCAGCAGTTGTTGGCTAGCGGGAGAGAATGAGCAGTTCTTC
J: TRBJ2-1; D: -; size: -; V: TRBV9; CDR3: CASSVGVTSINEQFF; DNA: TGTGCCAGCAGCGTAGGGGTTACTAGCATTAATGAGCAGTTCTTC
J: TRBJ2-3; D: -; size: few; V: TRBV15; CDR3: CATSTDRRSTDTQYF; DNA: TGTGCCACCAGTACCGACAGGAGAAGCACAGATACGCAGTATTTT
J: TRBJ1-5; D: -; size: -; V: TRBV20-1; CDR3: CSASSPQGNQPQHF; DNA: TGCAGTGCTAGTAGTCCCCAAGGGAATCAGCCCCAGCATTTT
J: TRBJ2-5; D: -; size: -; V: TRBV12-3/TRBV12-4; CDR3: CASRPWGAAQETQYF; DNA: TGTGCCAGCAGGCCCTGGGGGGCAGCCCAAGAGACCCAGTACTTC
J: TRBJ2-5; D: -; size: -; V: TRBV10-3; CDR3: CAITLGPGPEETQYF; DNA: TGTGCCATCACCCTTGGCCCAGGTCCGGAGGAGACCCAGTACTTC
J: TRBJ2-5; D: -; size: many; V: TRBV5-1; CDR3: CASSPLGGSGETQYF; DNA: TGCGCCAGCAGCCCGCTGGGAGGTAGCGGAGAGACCCAGTACTTC
J: TRBJ2-7; D: -; size: few; V: TRBV27; CDR3: CASSLGPLLHYEQYF; DNA: TGTGCCAGCAGTTTAGGACCACTTCTCCACTACGAGCAGTACTTC
J: TRBJ2-3; D: -; size: -; V: TRBV24-1; CDR3: CTTSDLQGAADTQYF; DNA: TGTACCACCAGTGATTTGCAAGGTGCGGCAGATACGCAGTATTTT
J: TRBJ1-2; D: -; size: -; V: TRBV6-5; CDR3: CASSYSSGDPNYGYTF; DNA: TGTGCCAGCAGTTACTCTTCAGGGGACCCTAACTATGGCTACACCTTC
J: TRBJ2-7; D: TRBD1; size: -; V: TRBV5-1; CDR3: CASSPGQGAQYEQYF; DNA: TGCGCCAGCAGCCCGGGACAGGGGGCACAGTACGAGCAGTACTTC
J: TRBJ2-1; D: TRBD1; size: -; V: TRBV5-1; CDR3: CAGRGQAYNEQFF; DNA: TGCGCCGGCAGGGGGCAGGCCTACAATGAGCAGTTCTTC
J: TRBJ1-2; D: -; size: -; V: TRBV12-3/TRBV12-4; CDR3: CASTEQSSGYTF; DNA: TGTGCCAGCACCGAGCAGTCCAGCGGCTACACCTTC
J: TRBJ1-2; D: -; size: -; V: TRBV6-6; CDR3: CASSPLGVDGYTF; DNA: TGTGCCAGCAGTCCTCTAGGGGTTGATGGCTACACCTTC
J: TRBJ1-6; D: -; size: -; V: TRBV20-1; CDR3: CSARRLNYNSPLHF; DNA: TGCAGTGCTAGGAGACTGAACTATAATTCACCCCTCCACTTT